This T cell receptor (beta chain) was recorded in a study of blood T cell repertoires in COVID-19. Only in-frame clones appear in the TCRdb table, and some are missing; sequencing was by immunoSEQ multiplex PCR. The sample has 95,000 to 150,000 clones, 82% seen once. The ends were cut back, 1 base at V and 1 base at J, with 13 bases in the middle. CDR3 length: 16 amino acids. In germline, CDR1 is SGHVS, CDR2 FNYEAQ. The chain employs TRBV7-6 and TRBJ1-1; unclear D gene. The sequenced sample was peripheral blood. This sequence was found in a woman aged 70-85 years with acute or convalescent COVID-19. CDR3 amino acids: CASSLGVRGRNTEAFF. CDR3 coding DNA: TGTGCCAGCAGCTTAGGGGTACGGGGAAGGAACACTGAAGCTTTCTTT.